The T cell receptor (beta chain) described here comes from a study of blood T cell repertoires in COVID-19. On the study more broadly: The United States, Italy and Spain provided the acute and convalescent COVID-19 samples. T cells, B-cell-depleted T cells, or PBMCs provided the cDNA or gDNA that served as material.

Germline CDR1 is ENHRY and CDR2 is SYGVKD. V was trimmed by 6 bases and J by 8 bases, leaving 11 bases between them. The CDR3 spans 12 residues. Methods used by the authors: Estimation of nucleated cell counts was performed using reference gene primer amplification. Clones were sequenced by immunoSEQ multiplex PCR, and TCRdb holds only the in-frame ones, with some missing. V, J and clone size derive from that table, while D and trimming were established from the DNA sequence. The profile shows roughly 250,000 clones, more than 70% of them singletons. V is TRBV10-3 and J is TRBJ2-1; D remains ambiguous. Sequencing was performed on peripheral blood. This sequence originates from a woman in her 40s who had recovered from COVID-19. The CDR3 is CAIRGEADEQFF. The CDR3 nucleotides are TGTGCCATCAGAGGAGAGGCGGATGAGCAGTTCTTC.